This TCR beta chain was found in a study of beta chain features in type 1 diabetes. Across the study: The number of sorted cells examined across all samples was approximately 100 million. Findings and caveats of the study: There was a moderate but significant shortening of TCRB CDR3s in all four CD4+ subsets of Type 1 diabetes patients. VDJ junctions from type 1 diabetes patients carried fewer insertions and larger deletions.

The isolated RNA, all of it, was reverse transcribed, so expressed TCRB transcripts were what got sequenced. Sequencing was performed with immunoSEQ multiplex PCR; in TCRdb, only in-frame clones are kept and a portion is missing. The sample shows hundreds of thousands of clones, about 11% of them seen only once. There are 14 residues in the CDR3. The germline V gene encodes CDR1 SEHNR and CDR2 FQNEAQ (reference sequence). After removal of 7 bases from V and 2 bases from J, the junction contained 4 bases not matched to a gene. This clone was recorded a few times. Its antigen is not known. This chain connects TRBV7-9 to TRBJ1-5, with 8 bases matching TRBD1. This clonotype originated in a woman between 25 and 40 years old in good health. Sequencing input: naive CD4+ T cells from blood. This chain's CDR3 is CASNKDRGNQPQHF. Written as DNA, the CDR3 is TGTGCCAGCAACAAGGACAGGGGCAATCAGCCCCAGCATTTT.